A single sample is the source of the 14 T cell receptor beta chains below, sequenced in a study of shared clonotypes between healthy human individuals. The method was immunoSEQ multiplex PCR; TCRdb's version includes in-frame clones alone and lacks a portion of them. This table holds fewer than 700,000 clones, around 76% found once. Sequencing was carried out using PBMCs. The receptors originated from a woman between 40 and 55 years old in good health. Some clones in this sample may be carry-over from other donors' samples.

The V and J genes are TRBV7-3 and TRBJ2-5; D perhaps matches TRBD2 (6 bases). V was shortened by 2 bases and J by 5 bases, with 15 bases between the two germline ends. CDR3 length: 15 residues. The germline CDR1 and CDR2 sequences are SGHTA and FQGTGA. CDR3 sequence (DNA): TGTGCCAGCAGCTTATCCGTAGCGGTGGGGGAGACCCAGTACTTC. As protein: CASSLSVAVGETQYF.

V usage is TRBV5-6 and J usage is TRBJ1-2; TRBD1 aligns across 8 bases. The CDR3 spans 17 residues. The germline V gene encodes CDR1 SGHDT and CDR2 YYEEEE. J gave up 4 bases and V 0 bases, and 11 bases lay outside the gene matches. CDR3 DNA: TGTGCCAGCAGCTTGGGAGGACAGGGTTCGTTCTTCTATGGCTACACCTTC. Translation gives CASSLGGQGSFFYGYTF.

The rearrangement links TRBV19 to TRBJ1-4; D not certain. The V end lost 5 bases, the J end lost 8 bases, and 12 bases lay between the germline ends. Per germline, CDR1 LNHDA and CDR2 SQIVND (reference sequence). The CDR3 loop spans 13 amino acids. The CDR3 sequence is CASSGDGREKLFF. Written as DNA, the CDR3 is TGTGCCAGTAGTGGAGACGGTAGGGAAAAACTGTTTTTT. The whole variable domain, remainder taken from reference TRBV19 and TRBJ1-4, is DGGITQSPKYLFRKEGQNVTLSCEQNLNHDAMYWYRQDPGQGLRLIYYSQIVNDFQKGDIAEGYSVSREKKESFPLTVTSAQKNPTAFYLCASSGDGREKLFFGSGTQLSVL.

This chain uses TRBV11-2 with TRBJ2-1; 9 nucleotides agree with TRBD2. The ends lost 3 bases at V and 6 bases at J; junction bases unmatched: 3. The CDR3 length is 14 residues. Germline assignment: CDR1 SGHAT and CDR2 FQNNGV. The CDR3 sequence: CASSFSGRGNEQFF. CDR3 coding DNA: TGTGCCAGCAGCTTTAGCGGGAGAGGCAATGAGCAGTTCTTC.

There are a few counts of this clone. The genes are TRBV2 and TRBJ1-1; D uncertain. The germline gives CDR1 SNHLY, CDR2 FYNNEI. The CDR3 spans 11 residues. V shed 6 bases and J shed 8 bases, with 10 bases lying between them. The CDR3 sequence is CASREDVEAFF. The DNA of the CDR3 is TGTGCCAGCAGGGAGGACGTCGAAGCTTTCTTT.

This rearrangement joins TRBV28 to TRBJ1-6; D not resolved. Germline V gene lookup returns CDR1 MDHEN and CDR2 SYDVKM. V was shortened by 2 bases and J by 10 bases, with 6 bases between the two germline ends. This CDR3 region has 12 residues. This chain's CDR3 is CASSLAGSPLHF. CDR3 nucleotides: TGTGCCAGCAGTTTAGCGGGCTCACCCCTCCACTTT.

Remarks on this clone: One base separates it from a far larger clone, so it is likely a read error. This sequence joins TRBV13 and TRBJ1-1; D call uncertain. V was cut by 0 bases and J by 4 bases, with 9 bases left in between. Germline V lookup: CDR1 PRHDT, CDR2 FYEKMQ (reference sequence). The CDR3 length is 14 residues. The CDR3 loop is CASSLGMAGTEAFF. The DNA for the CDR3 is TGTGCCAGCAGCTTAGGCATGGCTGGCACTGAAGCTTTCTTT.

This clone was counted a few times. The V and J genes are TRBV28 and TRBJ2-1, with a possible D match to TRBD2 (6 bases). The V and J ends lost 8 bases and 3 bases respectively, with 8 bases between them. This CDR3 is 12 amino acids long. Germline CDR1 reads MDHEN; CDR2 reads SYDVKM. The CDR3 spells CASSGSYNEQFF. The CDR3, as DNA: TGTGCCAGCTCCGGGAGCTACAATGAGCAGTTCTTC.

This sequence joins TRBV7-3 and TRBJ2-3; 14 nucleotides align to TRBD2. Looked up from germline, CDR1 is SGHTA and CDR2 is FQGTGA. This CDR3 comprises 16 residues. V trimming: 2 bases; J trimming: 10 bases; junction bases outside the gene matches: 8. The CDR3 bases are TGTGCCAGCAGCTTAGGGACTAGCGGGAGTGGCCTCCCGCAGTATTTT. Translation gives CASSLGTSGSGLPQYF.

The chain has TRBV7-2 and TRBJ2-7, with D possibly called TRBD1 or TRBD2 (6 bases each). The ends were cut back, 3 bases at V and 5 bases at J, with 14 bases in the middle. This CDR3 region has 14 residues. Per germline, CDR1 SGHTA and CDR2 FQGNSA. CDR3 amino acids: CASSFGGQRNEQYF. CDR3 nucleotide sequence: TGTGCCAGCAGCTTTGGGGGGCAAAGGAACGAGCAGTACTTC.

The rearrangement joins TRBV7-9 to TRBJ2-5; possible D gene TRBD1, 5 bases. From germline, CDR1 is SEHNR and CDR2 FQNEAQ (reference sequence). Trimming removed 0 bases at V and 5 bases at J, with 10 bases between. This CDR3 comprises 14 residues. The chain's CDR3 is CASSLAGVVETQYF. In nucleotides, the CDR3 is TGTGCCAGCAGCTTAGCAGGGGTGGTCGAGACCCAGTACTTC.

Details on this clone: Other DNA sequences in the same sample also yield this CDR3. The chain uses TRBV30 and TRBJ2-1; D uncertain. Germline CDR1 GTSNPN, CDR2 SVGIG (reference sequence). The germline V and J ends were trimmed by 2 bases and 7 bases, with 6 bases remaining between them. This CDR3 contains 11 residues. The CDR3 sequence is CAWSPRNEQFF. DNA of the CDR3: TGTGCCTGGAGTCCTAGGAATGAGCAGTTCTTC. The variable domain in full, completed from reference TRBV30 and TRBJ2-1, reads SQTIHQWPATLVQPVGSPLSLECTVEGTSNPNLYWYRQAAGRGLQLLFYSVGIGQISSEVPQNLSASRPQDRQFILSSKKLLLSDSGFYLCAWSPRNEQFFGPGTRLTVL.

This chain links TRBV7-3 with TRBJ2-1, with unresolved D. With 0 bases removed from V and 9 bases from J, the gap between germline ends came to 9 bases. This CDR3 spans 13 amino acids. Germline V gene sequence: CDR1 SGHTA, CDR2 FQGTGA. The CDR3 DNA reads as TGTGCCAGCAGCTTAACGTTCGTTTCTGAGCAGTTCTTC. Protein: CASSLTFVSEQFF.

The chain recombines TRBV5-1 with TRBJ2-5; TRBD2 matches 13 bases. Germline lookup yields CDR1 SGHRS and CDR2 YFSETQ. V lost 0 bases, J lost 1 base, and 9 bases stayed unmatched. The CDR3 runs to 19 residues. The CDR3 bases are TGCGCCAGCAGCTTGGTCCCGCTTACTAGCGGGAGGGCCCAAGAGACCCAGTACTTC. As protein: CASSLVPLTSGRAQETQYF.